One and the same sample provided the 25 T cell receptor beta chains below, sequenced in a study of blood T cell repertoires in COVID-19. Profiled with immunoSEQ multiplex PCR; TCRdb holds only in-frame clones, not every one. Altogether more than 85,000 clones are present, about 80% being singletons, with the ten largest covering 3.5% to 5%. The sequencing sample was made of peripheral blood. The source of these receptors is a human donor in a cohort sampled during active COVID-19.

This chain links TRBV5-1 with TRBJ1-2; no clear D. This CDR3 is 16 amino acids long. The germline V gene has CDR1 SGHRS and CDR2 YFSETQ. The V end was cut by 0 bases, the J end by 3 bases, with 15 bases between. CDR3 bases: TGCGCCAGCAGCTTGGCGCCAGAGCGGTCCTACTATGGCTACACCTTC. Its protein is CASSLAPERSYYGYTF.

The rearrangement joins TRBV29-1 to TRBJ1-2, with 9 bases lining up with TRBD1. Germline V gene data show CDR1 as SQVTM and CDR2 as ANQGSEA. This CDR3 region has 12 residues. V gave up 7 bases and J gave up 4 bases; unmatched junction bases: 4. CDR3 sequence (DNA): TGCAGCGCCCGGGACAGGGTCTATGGCTACACCTTC. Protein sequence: CSARDRVYGYTF.

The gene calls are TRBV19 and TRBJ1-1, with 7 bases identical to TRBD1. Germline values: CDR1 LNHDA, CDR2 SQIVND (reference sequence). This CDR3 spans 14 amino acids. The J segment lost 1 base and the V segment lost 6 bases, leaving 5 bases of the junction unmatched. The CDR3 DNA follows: TGTGCCAGTAGATGGGGACAGCGGAACACTGAAGCTTTCTTT. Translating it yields CASRWGQRNTEAFF. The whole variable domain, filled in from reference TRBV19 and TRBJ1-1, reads DGGITQSPKYLFRKEGQNVTLSCEQNLNHDAMYWYRQDPGQGLRLIYYSQIVNDFQKGDIAEGYSVSREKKESFPLTVTSAQKNPTAFYLCASRWGQRNTEAFFGQGTRLTVV.

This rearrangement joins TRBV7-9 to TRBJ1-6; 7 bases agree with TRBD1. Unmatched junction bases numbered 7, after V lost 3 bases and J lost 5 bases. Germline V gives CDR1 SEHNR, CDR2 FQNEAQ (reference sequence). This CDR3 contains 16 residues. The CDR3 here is CASSFYRDRDNSPLHF. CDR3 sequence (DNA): TGTGCCAGCAGCTTTTACCGGGACAGAGATAATTCACCCCTCCACTTT.

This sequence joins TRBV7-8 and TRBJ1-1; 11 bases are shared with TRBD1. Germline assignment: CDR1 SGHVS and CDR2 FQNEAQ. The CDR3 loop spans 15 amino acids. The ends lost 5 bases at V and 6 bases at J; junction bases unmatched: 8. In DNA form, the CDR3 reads TGTGCCAGCAGCCTTCTTGGGACAGGGGGATCTGAAGCTTTCTTT. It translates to CASSLLGTGGSEAFF.

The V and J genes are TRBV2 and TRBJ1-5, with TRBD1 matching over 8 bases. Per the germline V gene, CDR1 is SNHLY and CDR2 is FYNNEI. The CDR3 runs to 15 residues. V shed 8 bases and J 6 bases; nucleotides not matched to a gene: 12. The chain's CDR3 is CASSGDRLVGQPQHF. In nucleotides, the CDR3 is TGTGCCAGCTCTGGGGACAGGCTGGTGGGTCAGCCCCAGCATTTT.

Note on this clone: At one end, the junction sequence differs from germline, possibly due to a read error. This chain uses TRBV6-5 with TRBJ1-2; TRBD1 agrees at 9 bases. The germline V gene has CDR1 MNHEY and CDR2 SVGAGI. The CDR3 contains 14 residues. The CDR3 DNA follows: TGTGCCAGCAGTGACTCAGGACAGGGGATTGGCTACACCTTC. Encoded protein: CASSDSGQGIGYTF.

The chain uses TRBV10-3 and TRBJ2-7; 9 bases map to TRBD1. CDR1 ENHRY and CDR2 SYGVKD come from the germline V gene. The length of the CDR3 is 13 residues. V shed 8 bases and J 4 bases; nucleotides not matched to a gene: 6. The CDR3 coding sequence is TGTGCCATCGGCGGGGACAGGGAATACGAGCAGTACTTC. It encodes CAIGGDREYEQYF.

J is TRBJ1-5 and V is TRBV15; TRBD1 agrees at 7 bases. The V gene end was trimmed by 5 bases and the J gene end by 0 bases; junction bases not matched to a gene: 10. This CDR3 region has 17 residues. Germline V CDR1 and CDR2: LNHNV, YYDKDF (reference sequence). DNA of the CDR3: TGTGCCACCAGCCAGGGACAGAGTACCTATAGCAATCAGCCCCAGCATTTT. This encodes CATSQGQSTYSNQPQHF.

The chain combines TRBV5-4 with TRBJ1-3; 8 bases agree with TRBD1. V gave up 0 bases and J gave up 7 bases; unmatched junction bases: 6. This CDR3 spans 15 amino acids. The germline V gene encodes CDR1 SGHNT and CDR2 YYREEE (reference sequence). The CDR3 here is CASSLDPGGWNTIYF. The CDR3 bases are TGTGCCAGCAGCTTGGACCCAGGGGGCTGGAACACCATATATTTT.

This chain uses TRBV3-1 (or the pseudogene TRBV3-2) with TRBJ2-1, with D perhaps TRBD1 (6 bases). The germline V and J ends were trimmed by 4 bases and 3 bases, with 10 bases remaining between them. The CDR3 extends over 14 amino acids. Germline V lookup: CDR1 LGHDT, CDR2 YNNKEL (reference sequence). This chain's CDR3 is CASSPTGHYNEQFF. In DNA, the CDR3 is TGTGCCAGCAGCCCCACGGGACACTACAATGAGCAGTTCTTC.

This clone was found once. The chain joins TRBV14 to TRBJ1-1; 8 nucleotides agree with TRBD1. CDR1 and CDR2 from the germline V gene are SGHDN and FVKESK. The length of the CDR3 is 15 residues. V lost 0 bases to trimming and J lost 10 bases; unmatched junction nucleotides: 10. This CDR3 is CASSQDSYDRGIAFF. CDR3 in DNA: TGTGCCAGCAGCCAAGATTCGTATGACAGGGGCATAGCTTTCTTT.

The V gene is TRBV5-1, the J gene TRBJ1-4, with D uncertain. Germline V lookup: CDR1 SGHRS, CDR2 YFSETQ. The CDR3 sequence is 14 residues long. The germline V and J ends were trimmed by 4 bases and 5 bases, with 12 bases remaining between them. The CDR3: CASSRVPGNEKLFF. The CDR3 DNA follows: TGCGCCAGCAGCCGGGTCCCTGGGAATGAAAAACTGTTTTTT.

This CDR3 is CASSPGVAGWGYTF. The CDR3 DNA is TGTGCCAGCAGCCCGGGGGTGGCAGGCTGGGGCTACACCTTC. The V call is TRBV11-2, the J call TRBJ1-2; possibly TRBD1 for D (5 bases). This CDR3 has 14 residues. The germline gives CDR1 SGHAT, CDR2 FQNNGV. V lost 5 bases and J lost 8, with 18 bases in between.

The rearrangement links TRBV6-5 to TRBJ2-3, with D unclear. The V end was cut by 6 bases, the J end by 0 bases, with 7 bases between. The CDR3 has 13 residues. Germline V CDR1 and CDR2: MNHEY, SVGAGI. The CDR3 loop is CASSLPSTDTQYF. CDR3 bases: TGTGCCAGCAGCCTACCGAGCACAGATACGCAGTATTTT.

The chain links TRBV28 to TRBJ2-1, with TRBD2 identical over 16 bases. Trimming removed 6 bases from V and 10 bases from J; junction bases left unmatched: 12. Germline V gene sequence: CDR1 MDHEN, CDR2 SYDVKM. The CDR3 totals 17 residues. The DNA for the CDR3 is TGTGCCAGCAGACCGGGACTAGCGGGGGGGCTCCGGAGAGAGCAGTTCTTC. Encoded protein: CASRPGLAGGLRREQFF. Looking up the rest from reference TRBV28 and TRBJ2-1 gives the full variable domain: DVKVTQSSRYLVKRTGEKVFLECVQDMDHENMFWYRQDPGLGLRLIYFSYDVKMKEKGDIPEGYSVSREKKERFSLILESASTNQTSMYLCASRPGLAGGLRREQFFGPGTRLTVL.

The CDR3 reads CASGTGGTGELFF. DNA of the CDR3: TGCGCCAGCGGGACAGGGGGCACCGGGGAGCTGTTTTTT. This chain uses TRBV5-1 with TRBJ2-2, with 11 nucleotides matching TRBD1. The CDR3 is 13 amino acids. V gave up 7 bases and J gave up 4 bases; unmatched junction bases: 0. Germline V CDR1 and CDR2: SGHRS, YFSETQ.

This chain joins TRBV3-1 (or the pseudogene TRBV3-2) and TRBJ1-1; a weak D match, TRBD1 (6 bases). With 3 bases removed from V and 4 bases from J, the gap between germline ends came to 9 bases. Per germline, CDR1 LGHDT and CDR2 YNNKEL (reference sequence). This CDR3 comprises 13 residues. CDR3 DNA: TGTGCCAGCAGCCATGGGGGCGGCACTGAAGCTTTCTTT. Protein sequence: CASSHGGGTEAFF.

The CDR3 reads CASGSTSTGLNIQYF. Here the CDR3 DNA reads TGTGCTAGTGGTTCGACATCAACAGGGTTGAACATTCAGTACTTC. The genes are TRBV12-5 and TRBJ2-4; possible D gene TRBD1, 6 bases. Germline V CDR1 and CDR2: LGHNT, FRNRAP. V shed 4 bases and J shed 7 bases, with 17 bases lying between them. The CDR3 is 15 residues long.

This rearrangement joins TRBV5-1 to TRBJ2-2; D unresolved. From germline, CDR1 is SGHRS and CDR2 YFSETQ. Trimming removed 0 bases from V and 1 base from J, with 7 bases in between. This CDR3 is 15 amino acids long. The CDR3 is CASSLGARNTGELFF. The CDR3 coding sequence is TGCGCCAGCAGCTTGGGCGCTAGGAACACCGGGGAGCTGTTTTTT.

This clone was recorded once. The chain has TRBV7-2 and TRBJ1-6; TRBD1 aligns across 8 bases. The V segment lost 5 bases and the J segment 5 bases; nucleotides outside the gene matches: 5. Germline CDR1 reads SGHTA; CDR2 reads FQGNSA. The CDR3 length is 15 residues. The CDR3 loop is CASSAQTGDNSPLHF. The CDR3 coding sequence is TGTGCCAGCAGCGCGCAGACAGGGGATAATTCACCCCTCCACTTT.

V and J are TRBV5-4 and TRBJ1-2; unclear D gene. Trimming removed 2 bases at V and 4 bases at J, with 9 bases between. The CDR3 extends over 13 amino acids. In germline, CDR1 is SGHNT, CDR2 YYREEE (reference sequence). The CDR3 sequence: CASSFSSGYGYTF. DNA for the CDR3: TGTGCCAGCAGCTTCAGTTCGGGCTATGGCTACACCTTC.

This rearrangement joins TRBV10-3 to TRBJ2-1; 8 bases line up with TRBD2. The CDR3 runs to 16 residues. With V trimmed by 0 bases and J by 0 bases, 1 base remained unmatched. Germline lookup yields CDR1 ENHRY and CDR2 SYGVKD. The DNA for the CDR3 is TGTGCCATCAGTGAGTCCGCGGGGGGCTCCTACAATGAGCAGTTCTTC. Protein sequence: CAISESAGGSYNEQFF.

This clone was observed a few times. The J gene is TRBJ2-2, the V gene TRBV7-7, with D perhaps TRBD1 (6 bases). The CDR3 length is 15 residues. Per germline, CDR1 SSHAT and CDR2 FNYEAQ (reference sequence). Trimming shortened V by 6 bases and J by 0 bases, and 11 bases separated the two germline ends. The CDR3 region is CASRRTVANTGELFF. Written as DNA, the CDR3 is TGTGCCAGCAGGAGGACAGTCGCGAACACCGGGGAGCTGTTTTTT.

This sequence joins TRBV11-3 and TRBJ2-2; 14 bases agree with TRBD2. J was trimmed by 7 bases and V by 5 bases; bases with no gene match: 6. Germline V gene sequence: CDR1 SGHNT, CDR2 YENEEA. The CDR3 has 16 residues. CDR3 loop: CASSATSGGADGELFF. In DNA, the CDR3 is TGTGCCAGCAGCGCGACTAGCGGGGGGGCTGACGGGGAGCTGTTTTTT. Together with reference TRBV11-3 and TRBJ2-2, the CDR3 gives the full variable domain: EAGVVQSPRYKIIEKKQPVAFWCNPISGHNTLYWYLQNLGQGPELLIRYENEEAVDDSQLPKDRFSAERLKGVDSTLKIQPAELGDSAVYLCASSATSGGADGELFFGEGSRLTVL.